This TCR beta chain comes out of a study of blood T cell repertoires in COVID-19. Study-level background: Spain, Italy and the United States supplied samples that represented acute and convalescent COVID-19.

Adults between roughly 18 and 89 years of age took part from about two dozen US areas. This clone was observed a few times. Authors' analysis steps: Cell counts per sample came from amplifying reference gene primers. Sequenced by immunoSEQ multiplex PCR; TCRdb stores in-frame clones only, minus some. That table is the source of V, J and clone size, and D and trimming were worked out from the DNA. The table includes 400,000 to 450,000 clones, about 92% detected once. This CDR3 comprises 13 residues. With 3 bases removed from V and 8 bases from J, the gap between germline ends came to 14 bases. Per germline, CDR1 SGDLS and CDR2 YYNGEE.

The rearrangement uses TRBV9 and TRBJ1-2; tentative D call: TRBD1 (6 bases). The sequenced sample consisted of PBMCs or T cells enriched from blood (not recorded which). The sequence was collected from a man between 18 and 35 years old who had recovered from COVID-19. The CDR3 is CASSGYWGGGYTF. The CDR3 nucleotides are TGTGCCAGCAGCGGCTATTGGGGGGGCGGCTACACCTTC.